This T cell receptor beta chain was sequenced during a study of T cell repertoires in aging, cancer and after chemotherapy. Study-level points and caveats: Across the chemotherapy interval, each cancer cohort showed higher median generation probability, suggesting thymic rebound.

The V end was cut by 4 bases, the J end by 4 bases, with 8 bases between. The CDR3 covers 13 residues. CDR1 is SEHNR and CDR2 is FQNEAQ in the germline V gene (reference sequence). A mixed TRB-A/B primer pool amplified rearranged TRB by multiplex touch-down PCR. TCRdb ran MiXCR on the multiplex PCR reads and lists one entry per CDR3 protein. Seen here are about a thousand distinct CDR3 sequences, 30% observed once, and the top ten hold roughly 15%. Peripheral blood genomic DNA, not sorted cells or RNA, was the template. With respect to this clonotype: Its target is not known.

The V and J genes are TRBV7-9 and TRBJ2-1; a weak D match, TRBD1 (5 bases). This receptor was obtained from a human donor with a solid tumor. Sequenced material: blood. The CDR3 coding sequence is TGTGCCAGCAGCTCAGGGTTATACAATGAGCAGTTCTTC. Its protein is CASSSGLYNEQFF. The full variable domain, rest sourced from reference TRBV7-9 and TRBJ2-1, is DTGVSQNPRHKITKRGQNVTFRCDPISEHNRLYWYRQTLGQGPEFLTYFQNEAQLEKSRLLSDRFSAERPKGSFSTLEIQRTEQGDSAMYLCASSSGLYNEQFFGPGTRLTVL.